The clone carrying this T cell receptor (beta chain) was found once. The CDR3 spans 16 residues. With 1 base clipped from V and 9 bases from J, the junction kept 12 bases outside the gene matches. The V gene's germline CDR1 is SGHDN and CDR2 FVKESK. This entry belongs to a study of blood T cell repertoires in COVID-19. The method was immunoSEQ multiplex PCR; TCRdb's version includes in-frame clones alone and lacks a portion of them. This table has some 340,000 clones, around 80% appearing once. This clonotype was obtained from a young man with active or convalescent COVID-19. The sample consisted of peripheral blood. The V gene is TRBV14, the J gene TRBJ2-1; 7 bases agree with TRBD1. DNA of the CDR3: TGTGCCAGCAGCCAAGGGGTGGCAGGGGGATGGACTGAGCAGTTCTTC. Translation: CASSQGVAGGWTEQFF.